The following is a TCR beta chain sequence with its context. This clonotype was found a few times. The specificity of this receptor is unknown. No much larger clonotype is one base removed from it; base qualities were not supplied. Receptors were amplified or captured by RT-PCR. Sequencing relied on an Illumina HiSeq 2500. Using fastp at Q25 and MiXCR, TCRdb reprocessed the public reads and kept productive beta chains. Each record represents a unique CDR3 protein, reported with the most common genes and DNA among its rows. The sample table contains about 540,000 distinct CDR3 sequences; only one count was recorded for approximately 22% of them. 2.8% of the sample is held by the ten biggest clonotypes. V gives up 8 bases and J gives up 4 bases, and the segment between their germline ends measures 13 bases. The CDR3 spans 13 residues, from the cysteine through the phenylalanine. The retained sequence is limited to the CDR3, 39 bases, with the frame set at the first base. The germline V gene supplies CDR1 MDHEN and CDR2 SYDVKM.

The data belong to a study of response to subunit inactivated influenza vaccine (dated by TCRdb to 2016 to 2019). About the full investigation: Deep quantitative T cell receptor repertoire profiling was used in the study to track responses to a trivalent subunit inactivated influenza vaccine. Summary of the overall study and its limitations: The authors suggested that each seasonal influenza vaccination may recruit only a limited number of new T cells.

This sample was shared with a second study, whose subject was T cells expressing NK-cell markers. The second study, in turn, reports: The TCR beta cDNA libraries were made using 5'RACE template switching, a step that added both a universal primer site and unique molecular identifiers. Three sorted T-cell subsets (CD3+CD56+NKG2C+, CD3+CD56+NKG2C- and CD3+CD56-NKG2C+) from fewer than 10 donors had their TCR beta-chain repertoires profiled. Among the eight sequenced donors, seven were HCMV-seropositive and one was HCMV-seronegative. In several experiments an anti-gammadeltaTCR antibody was added to restrict sorting to alphabetaTCR-expressing T cells. In a handful of donors, the dominant CD3+CD56+NKG2C+ clonotypes ranked among the top 10 CD8+ clonotypes, making up about 1.0-7.5% of CD8+ T cells. Those dominant clonotypes were again the most abundant among CD3+CD56-NKG2C+ cells in a handful of donors, at roughly 25-65%. Whether the expanded NKG2C-expressing T cell clones were specific for HCMV antigens remained unclear. The study sequenced eight donors, all healthy volunteers chosen at random: three men and five women. A commercial ELISA kit detecting HCMV-specific IgG in serum was used to determine HCMV serostatus. Peripheral blood mononuclear cells were isolated from blood by Ficoll density gradient centrifugation. Magnetic immunoseparation with Miltenyi isolation kits was used to isolate CD4+ and CD8+ T cells from PBMC. cDNA synthesis was primed from the TCR beta constant segment and was followed by two successive PCR amplification steps. Sequencing of the libraries produced 2 x 150 bp reads on Illumina HiSeq 2000/2500, MiSeq or NextSeq. Reads were demultiplexed and grouped by UMI with MIGEC, and clonotypes were assembled and quantified with MiTCR. To remove erroneous sequences, TCR cDNA sequences were retained only when supported by two or more reads. The tcR package was used for downstream repertoire analysis, and clonotypes were matched between fractions using CDR3 nucleotide sequence together with V segment. VDJmatch was used to annotate antigen specificity against VDJdb, with one amino acid substitution in CDR3 permitted.

This receptor was taken from a man aged 50-59 years who received an inactivated influenza vaccine. Donor details come from another sample of the same person, matched by shared clones. The receptor chain draws on TRBV28 and TRBJ2-3; TRBD2 is possibly the D segment (5 matching bases). This sample comprised CD4+ T cells sorted from PBMCs, obtained 11 to 12 days after vaccination. The sequenced DNA: TGTGCCAGCGATCGGCCTAGCTCAGATACGCAGTATTTT. Translated, it gives CASDRPSSDTQYF.